One sample yielded the 11 T cell receptor beta chains listed below, sequenced in a study of T cell changes during pregnancy in multiple sclerosis. The repertoire was sequenced with immunoSEQ multiplex PCR; TCRdb's copy has only in-frame clones and lacks some. In the table there are roughly 72,000 clones, 70% to 90% of which are singletons. This specimen was peripheral blood, taken in the first trimester of pregnancy. Receptor source: a female donor in good health, enrolled as a control in a pregnancy study.

This chain uses TRBV10-2 with TRBJ2-1, with 11 nucleotides matching TRBD2. Losses at the gene ends were 7 bases for V and 7 bases for J; bases not matched to a gene: 6. CDR1 is WSHSY and CDR2 is SAAADI in the germline V gene. The CDR3 has 14 residues. CDR3 region: CASMGTSGLNEQFF. The DNA for the CDR3 is TGCGCCAGCATGGGGACTAGCGGCCTGAATGAGCAGTTCTTC.

The gene calls are TRBV28 and TRBJ1-4; 9 nucleotides match TRBD1. Trimming took 6 bases from V and 8 from J; bases not matched to a gene: 13. The CDR3 extends over 16 amino acids. Germline V gene lookup returns CDR1 MDHEN and CDR2 SYDVKM. Here the CDR3 DNA reads TGTGCCAGCAGAGAGGGACAGGGACGAAGGAACGAAAAACTGTTTTTT. Its protein is CASREGQGRRNEKLFF.

The chain uses TRBV6-1 and TRBJ2-1; 8 nucleotides match TRBD2. The CDR3 has 15 residues. V shed 8 bases, J shed 7 bases, and the junction held 13 bases outside the gene matches. CDR1 is MNHNS, CDR2 SASEGT, per germline. The CDR3 reads CASGGPAGGDNEQFF. The CDR3 coding sequence is TGTGCCAGCGGGGGCCCTGCGGGAGGCGATAATGAGCAGTTCTTC.

This chain uses TRBV27 with TRBJ1-6, with D uncertain. The length of the CDR3 is 15 residues. The germline V gene encodes CDR1 MNHEY and CDR2 SMNVEV (reference sequence). V was trimmed by 7 bases and J by 1 base, leaving 11 bases between them. The CDR3 region has the DNA TGTGCCAGCACCCCTTTGTTTTCCTATAATTCACCCCTCCACTTT. Protein: CASTPLFSYNSPLHF.

This clone was recorded once. The V call is TRBV27, the J call TRBJ1-4; D gene unclear. The ends were cut back, 6 bases at V and 5 bases at J, with 16 bases in the middle. CDR1 is MNHEY, CDR2 SMNVEV, per germline (reference sequence). This CDR3 is built from 15 residues. The CDR3 here is CASSPGSLQNEKLFF. For the CDR3, the DNA is TGTGCCAGCAGCCCCGGGTCGCTCCAGAATGAAAAACTGTTTTTT.

The chain couples TRBV19 to TRBJ1-4, with a tentative D call TRBD1 (6 bases). Looked up from germline, CDR1 is LNHDA and CDR2 is SQIVND (reference sequence). This CDR3 region has 17 residues. The germline V and J ends were trimmed by 7 bases and 6 bases, with 24 bases remaining between them. The CDR3 reads CASTRQGIWADDEKLFF. CDR3 nucleotides: TGTGCCAGTACGAGGCAGGGGATTTGGGCAGATGATGAAAAACTGTTTTTT.

This sequence joins TRBV9 and TRBJ2-6; D is unresolved. The germline gives CDR1 SGDLS, CDR2 YYNGEE. V lost 0 bases, J lost 1 base, and 5 bases lay in between. CDR3 length: 15 amino acids. DNA for the CDR3: TGTGCCAGCAGCGTAGTCAGGTCTGGGGCCAACGTCCTGACTTTC. Its protein is CASSVVRSGANVLTF.

The chain recombines TRBV28 with TRBJ2-6; no clear D gene. The CDR3 runs to 16 residues. Germline CDR1 is MDHEN and CDR2 is SYDVKM. The V end was cut by 2 bases, the J end by 4 bases, with 12 bases between. The CDR3 coding sequence is TGTGCCAGCAGTTTACCCCCACCCGCGGGGGCCAACGTCCTGACTTTC. Encoded protein: CASSLPPPAGANVLTF.

The chain links TRBV5-4 to TRBJ1-2, with D tentatively TRBD1 (5 bases). Germline CDR1 reads SGHNT; CDR2 reads YYREEE (reference sequence). This CDR3 is 14 amino acids long. Trimming left V 0 bases short and J 8 bases short, with 14 bases between. DNA for the CDR3: TGTGCCAGCAGCTTGGCCAAGGGGCTAGACGGCTACACCTTC. Translated, it gives CASSLAKGLDGYTF.

V and J are TRBV6-5 and TRBJ1-2; 9 bases are a match to TRBD1. This CDR3 has 15 amino acids. The ends lost 3 bases at V and 3 bases at J; junction bases unmatched: 5. The germline gives CDR1 MNHEY, CDR2 SVGAGI. This chain's CDR3 is CASSYLQGADYGYTF. In DNA, the CDR3 is TGTGCCAGCAGTTATCTACAGGGGGCAGACTATGGCTACACCTTC.

About this clone: Just one base apart from a much larger clone, this may be a read error. The genes are TRBV7-9 and TRBJ1-1; unclear D gene. The CDR3 contains 14 residues. CDR1 SEHNR and CDR2 FQNEAQ come from the germline V gene (reference sequence). In nucleotides, the CDR3 is TGTGTCAGCAGCTTAGGAGACTTGAACACTGAAGCTTTCTTT. Its protein product is CVSSLGDLNTEAFF.